This T cell receptor (beta chain) was profiled in a study of Ad26.COV2.S vaccination and SARS-CoV-2 variants. The overall study: Once or twice, 56 days apart, Ad26.COV2.S was delivered intramuscularly.

Profiled with immunoSEQ multiplex PCR; TCRdb holds only in-frame clones, not every one. The sample yields 350,000 to 450,000 clones, over 80% seen once. General study points: Once vaccination had occurred, spike-specific CD8+ and CD4+ T cell responses reportedly showed substantial breadth.

As for this clone: Its antigen is currently unknown.

The CDR3 is made up of 20 amino acids. The ends were cut back, 0 bases at V and 3 bases at J, with 21 bases in the middle. Germline CDR1 is LGHNA and CDR2 is YSLEER. Treatment specified: some 20 received Ad26.COV2.S at low or high dose, single or two shots; several received placebo; per-sample allocation not given. On day 63 after the first injection, vaccine and placebo recipients gave samples. This sequence joins TRBV4-3 and TRBJ1-6; D may be TRBD1 (5 bases). The specimen was peripheral blood, collected in a trial of Ad26.COV2.S vaccine versus placebo. The TCR comes from a person between 18 and 65 years old who received the Ad26.COV2.S COVID-19 vaccine or a placebo. CDR3 sequence: CASSQDNSGGTDIYNSPLHF. The CDR3 nucleotides are TGCGCCAGCAGCCAAGATAATTCGGGCGGGACGGACATCTATAATTCACCCCTCCACTTT.